These 23 T cell receptor beta chains originate from one sample sequenced in a study of T cell repertoires in cytomegalovirus infection. TCRdb reprocessed the reads via MiXCR and lists one record per CDR3 protein. The table has about 490,000 distinct CDR3 sequences, about 17% seen once. The specimen sequenced was CD8+ T cells from PBMCs. The receptors were sampled from a human donor in good health (CMV status not recorded). Some clones in this sample may be carry-over from other donors' samples.

The gene calls are TRBV25-1 and TRBJ1-1; D is undetermined. Germline CDR1 reads MGHDK; CDR2 reads SYGVNS. The CDR3 has 16 residues. The V and J ends lost 4 bases and 1 base respectively, with 16 bases between them. The CDR3: CASSGRATGANTEAFF. The CDR3 DNA follows: TGTGCCAGCAGTGGAAGGGCGACTGGCGCGAACACTGAAGCTTTCTTT.

This sequence joins TRBV9 and TRBJ1-2; D remains unclear. The CDR3 sequence is 15 residues long. Germline CDR1 SGDLS, CDR2 YYNGEE. Trimming removed 0 bases from V and 2 bases from J, with 11 bases in between. CDR3 DNA sequence: TGTGCCAGCAGCGTAGGCGGCGGAGCGAACTATGGCTACACCTTC. Translation gives CASSVGGGANYGYTF.

This clonotype was observed many times. This rearrangement joins TRBV6-1 to TRBJ2-1, with TRBD2 matching 7 bases. The germline V gene has CDR1 MNHNS and CDR2 SASEGT. V lost 1 base to trimming and J lost 0 bases; unmatched junction nucleotides: 3. The CDR3 contains 16 residues. CDR3 sequence reads: CASSEGEGYSYNEQFF. As DNA, the CDR3 is TGTGCCAGCAGTGAAGGGGAGGGGTACTCCTACAATGAGCAGTTCTTC.

The genes are TRBV5-4 and TRBJ2-7, with D tentatively TRBD1 (6 bases). This CDR3 spans 13 amino acids. The germline V gene encodes CDR1 SGHNT and CDR2 YYREEE (reference sequence). Trimming stripped 5 bases from V and 6 bases from J, with 15 bases between. For the CDR3, the DNA is TGTGCCAGCAGATCTGGACAGACGGCCGAGCAGTACTTC. Translating gives CASRSGQTAEQYF.

In the case of this clonotype: A much larger clonotype is one base distant, so this may be a read error. The chain links TRBV6-5 to TRBJ2-5; possibly TRBD2 for D (6 bases). Germline loops: CDR1 MNHEY, CDR2 SVGAGI. The CDR3 length is 15 residues. For the CDR3, the DNA is TGTGCCAGCAGTTACTCGCGGGGAATCCAAGAGACCGAGTACTTC. This codes for CASSYSRGIQETEYF.

This clonotype has a count of ten or more. The J gene is TRBJ2-7, the V gene TRBV4-1; no firm D call. The V end lost 0 bases, the J end lost 2 bases, and 11 bases lay between the germline ends. The CDR3 contains 15 residues. Germline assignment: CDR1 MGHRA and CDR2 YSYEKL. CDR3 residues: CASSQDLTATYEQYF. CDR3 DNA sequence: TGCGCCAGCAGCCAAGATCTTACAGCCACCTACGAGCAGTACTTC.

This clonotype was detected many times. The rearrangement links TRBV27 to TRBJ1-2, with 8 nucleotides matching TRBD1. Germline CDR1 is MNHEY and CDR2 is SMNVEV (reference sequence). Trimming at V came to 5 bases and at J to 4 bases, leaving 6 bases not matched to a gene. The CDR3 loop spans 14 amino acids. The CDR3 nucleotides are TGTGCCAGCAGTACACAGGGGGGCGGCTATGGCTACACCTTC. This encodes CASSTQGGGYGYTF.

The sample holds a few counts of this clonotype. The rearrangement links TRBV27 to TRBJ2-3; D perhaps matches TRBD2 (6 bases). Germline V CDR1 and CDR2: MNHEY, SMNVEV (reference sequence). V was pared by 4 bases and J by 0 bases, with 17 bases between. The CDR3 is 17 residues long. In DNA, the CDR3 is TGTGCCAGCAGTTCTTCCCTCTGGCGGGGAAGCACAGATACGCAGTATTTT. Translation: CASSSSLWRGSTDTQYF.

The chain recombines TRBV27 with TRBJ1-2; tentative D call: TRBD1 (6 bases). V was clipped by 9 bases and J by 8 bases, with 19 bases between them. Germline assignment: CDR1 MNHEY and CDR2 SMNVEV (reference sequence). The CDR3 spans 13 residues. The CDR3 spells CASTTGRGEGYTF. In nucleotides, the CDR3 is TGTGCCAGTACGACAGGAAGGGGGGAAGGCTACACCTTC.

This clonotype was detected many times. The genes are TRBV10-2 and TRBJ2-7; D might be TRBD1 or TRBD2, each matching 5 bases. CDR1 is WSHSY and CDR2 is SAAADI in the germline V gene. The length of the CDR3 is 15 residues. V was pared by 10 bases and J by 2 bases, with 21 bases between. The CDR3 DNA reads as TGCGCCACCCTTAAACCTTCAGGGAGCCCCTACGAGCAGTACTTC. It yields the protein CATLKPSGSPYEQYF.

The chain carries TRBV13 and TRBJ2-7; D could derive from TRBD1 or TRBD2 (6 bases each). Trimming left V 5 bases short and J 6 bases short, with 11 bases between. The CDR3 runs 12 residues. Germline lookup yields CDR1 PRHDT and CDR2 FYEKMQ (reference sequence). The CDR3 sequence is CASSPGAREQYF. CDR3 bases: TGTGCCAGCAGCCCGGGGGCCCGCGAGCAGTACTTC.

This clonotype was counted ten times or more. The rearrangement joins TRBV11-2 to TRBJ1-4, with a weak D call TRBD1 (6 bases). The V and J ends lost 1 base and 1 base respectively, with 13 bases between them. Germline-derived CDR1 and CDR2 are SGHAT and FQNNGV. The CDR3 runs 17 residues. CDR3 sequence: CASSLGARGGTNEKLFF. DNA of the CDR3: TGTGCCAGCAGCTTAGGGGCCAGGGGAGGAACTAATGAAAAACTGTTTTTT.

Ten or more counts support this clonotype. This rearrangement joins TRBV7-8 to TRBJ2-1; D unclear. V lost 5 bases, J lost 0 bases, and 11 bases lay in between. Germline CDR1 and CDR2: SGHVS and FQNEAQ. This CDR3 spans 15 amino acids. CDR3 nucleotide sequence: TGTGCCAGCAGCCCAGGACGGTCCTCCTACAATGAGCAGTTCTTC. Its protein product is CASSPGRSSYNEQFF.

This clonotype came up many times. The chain is built from TRBV7-8 and TRBJ2-1; TRBD2 agrees at 12 bases. Unmatched junction bases numbered 4, after V lost 6 bases and J lost 4 bases. CDR3 size: 15 residues. CDR1 and CDR2 from the germline V gene are SGHVS and FQNEAQ. In DNA form, the CDR3 reads TGTGCCAGCAGTCAGACTAGCGGGAGTTACAATGAGCAGTTCTTC. Its translation: CASSQTSGSYNEQFF.

J is TRBJ2-7 and V is TRBV5-6; no definite D call. V was cut by 4 bases and J by 2 bases, with 10 bases left in between. The germline V gene encodes CDR1 SGHDT and CDR2 YYEEEE. The CDR3 contains 13 residues. CDR3 region: CASSGFRAYEQYF. CDR3 sequence (DNA): TGTGCCAGCAGCGGGTTTAGAGCCTACGAGCAGTACTTC.

The V gene is TRBV5-6, the J gene TRBJ2-3; TRBD2 matches 7 bases. V was pared by 8 bases and J by 6 bases, with 12 bases of the junction left unmatched. The CDR3 extends over 14 amino acids. In germline, CDR1 is SGHDT, CDR2 YYEEEE. The CDR3 sequence: CASSRGGRADTQYF. The CDR3 DNA sequence: TGTGCCAGTTCGCGGGGCGGGAGAGCGGATACGCAGTATTTT.

The genes are TRBV20-1 and TRBJ2-7; 9 bases line up with TRBD1. Looked up from germline, CDR1 is DFQATT and CDR2 is SNEGSKA (reference sequence). The CDR3 totals 16 residues. V lost 3 bases and J lost 2; bases outside the gene matches: 11. In nucleotides, the CDR3 is TGCAGTGCTAGTGCCCCGGGACAGGGAATGACCTACGAGCAGTACTTC. This gives the protein CSASAPGQGMTYEQYF.

This clonotype was counted many times. The rearrangement links TRBV5-6 to TRBJ2-7; D uncertain. CDR3 length: 14 amino acids. The V gene's germline CDR1 is SGHDT and CDR2 YYEEEE. Trimming removed 0 bases at V and 0 bases at J, with 7 bases between. CDR3 region: CASSLGVNSYEQYF. In DNA form, the CDR3 reads TGTGCCAGCAGCTTGGGAGTCAACTCCTACGAGCAGTACTTC.

This chain uses TRBV6-5 with TRBJ1-5; D is possibly TRBD1 (5 bases). CDR3 length: 16 amino acids. Germline V CDR1 and CDR2: MNHEY, SVGAGI. Trimming took off 0 bases at V and 4 bases at J, with 13 bases between the two ends. The DNA for the CDR3 is TGTGCCAGCAGTTACTCGAGTGAAGCAGGGAATCAGCCCCAGCATTTT. Translating gives CASSYSSEAGNQPQHF.

There are a few counts of this clonotype. The CDR3 DNA is TGTGCCAGCAGCTTCAGTACCGACACCGGGGAGCTGTTTTTT. This translates into CASSFSTDTGELFF. V and J are TRBV13 and TRBJ2-2; D gene unclear. Germline CDR1 is PRHDT and CDR2 is FYEKMQ (reference sequence). Trimming left V 3 bases short and J 3 bases short, with 8 bases between. The CDR3 runs to 14 residues.

This sequence joins TRBV25-1 and TRBJ2-5; D uncertain. Germline V lookup: CDR1 MGHDK, CDR2 SYGVNS. The germline V and J ends were trimmed by 3 bases and 0 bases, with 8 bases remaining between them. There are 14 residues in the CDR3. CDR3 sequence: CASSDRLNQETQYF. In nucleotides, the CDR3 is TGTGCCAGCAGTGACAGACTCAACCAAGAGACCCAGTACTTC. The whole variable domain, filled in from reference TRBV25-1 and TRBJ2-5, reads EADIYQTPRYLVIGTGKKITLECSQTMGHDKMYWYQQDPGMELHLIHYSYGVNSTEKGDLSSESTVSRIRTEHFPLTLESARPSHTSQYLCASSDRLNQETQYFGPGTRLLVL.

Many counts were recorded for this clonotype. The junction departs from the called germline gene at one end, perhaps through a read error. The chain carries TRBV11-2 and TRBJ1-2, with D perhaps matching TRBD1 (5 bases). The CDR3 totals 14 residues. Germline V lookup: CDR1 SGHAT, CDR2 FQNNGV. In DNA form, the CDR3 reads TGTGCCAGCAGCTTAAGAACGGGGGACTATCGCTACACCTTC. Protein sequence: CASSLRTGDYRYTF.

There are a few counts of this clonotype. This rearrangement joins TRBV7-9 to TRBJ2-1; 9 positions match TRBD2. Losses at the gene ends were 5 bases for V and 4 bases for J; bases not matched to a gene: 15. Germline CDR1 SEHNR, CDR2 FQNEAQ (reference sequence). There are 18 residues in the CDR3. DNA of the CDR3: TGTGCCAGCAGCCACCAACTGCCCCCTAGCGGGGATTACAATGAGCAGTTCTTC. Its translation: CASSHQLPPSGDYNEQFF.